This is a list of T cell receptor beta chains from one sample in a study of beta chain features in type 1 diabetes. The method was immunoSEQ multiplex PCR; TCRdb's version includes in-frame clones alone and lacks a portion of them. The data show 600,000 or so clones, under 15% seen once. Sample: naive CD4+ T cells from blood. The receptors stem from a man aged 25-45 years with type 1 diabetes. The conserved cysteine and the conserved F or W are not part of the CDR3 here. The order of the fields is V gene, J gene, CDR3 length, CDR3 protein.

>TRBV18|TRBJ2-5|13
ASSPLDYPGETQY
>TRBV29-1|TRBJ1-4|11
SVSGLFGEKLF
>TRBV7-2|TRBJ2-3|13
ASSSPTQGRDTQY
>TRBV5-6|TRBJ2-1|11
ASRRGGSPEQF
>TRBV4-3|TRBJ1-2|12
ASSQAIANYGYT
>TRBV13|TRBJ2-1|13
ASSLRGRTYNEQF
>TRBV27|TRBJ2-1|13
ASSQGQGVYNEQF
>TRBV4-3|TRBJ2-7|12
ASSLSRMSYEQY
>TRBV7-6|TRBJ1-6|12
ASSPTGGQSPLH
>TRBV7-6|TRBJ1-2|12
ASSLQGINYGYT
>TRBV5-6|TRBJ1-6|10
ASSLEGSPLH
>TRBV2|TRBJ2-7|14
ASSRYPVGLAGYAY
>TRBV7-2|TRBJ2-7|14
ASSLRTGLSSYEQY
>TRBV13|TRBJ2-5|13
ASSLETGGKETQY
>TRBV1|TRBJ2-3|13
TSSHPPGGSDTQY
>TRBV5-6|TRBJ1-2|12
ASSLGPDSYGYT